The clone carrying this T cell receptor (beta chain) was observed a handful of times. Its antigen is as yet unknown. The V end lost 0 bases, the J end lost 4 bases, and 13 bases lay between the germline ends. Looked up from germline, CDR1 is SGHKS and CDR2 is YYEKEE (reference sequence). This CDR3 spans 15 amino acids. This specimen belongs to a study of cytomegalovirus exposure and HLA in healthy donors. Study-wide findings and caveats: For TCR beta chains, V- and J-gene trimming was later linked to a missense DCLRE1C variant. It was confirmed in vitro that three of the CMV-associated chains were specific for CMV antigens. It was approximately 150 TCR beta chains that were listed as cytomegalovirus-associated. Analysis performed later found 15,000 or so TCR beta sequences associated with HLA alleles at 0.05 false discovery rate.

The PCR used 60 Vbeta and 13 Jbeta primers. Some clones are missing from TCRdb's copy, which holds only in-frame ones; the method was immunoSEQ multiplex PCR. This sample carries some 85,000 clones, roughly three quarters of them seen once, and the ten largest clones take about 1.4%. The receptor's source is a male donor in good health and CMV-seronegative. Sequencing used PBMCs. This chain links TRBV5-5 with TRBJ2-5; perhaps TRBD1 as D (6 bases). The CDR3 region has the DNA TGTGCCAGCAGCTTGGTTGGGCAGGGGTCAGAGACCCAGTACTTC. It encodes CASSLVGQGSETQYF.